These T cell receptor beta chains were read from a single sample in a study of T cells after posttransplantation cyclophosphamide. Some clones are missing from TCRdb's copy, which holds only in-frame ones; the method was immunoSEQ multiplex PCR. The sample has 20,000 to 25,000 clones, approximately 70% seen once; the top ten hold more than 0.55%. The sample was memory CD4+ T cells sorted from PBMCs. The receptors originated from a woman aged 60-75 years in good health, CMV-negative, and a related stem cell transplant donor. The CDR3 runs from the conserved cysteine through the conserved F or W. Fields, in order: J gene, clone size, V gene, D gene, CDR3 DNA, CDR3 protein. A D gene is named only where the DNA matches it firmly. Clone size is shown for a subset of rows, as once, few, many or a class of expanded clone.

>TRBJ2-7|few|TRBV2|-
TGTGCCAGCAGTGTTAAGGGACTCGAGCAGTACTTC
CASSVKGLEQYF
>TRBJ1-1|-|TRBV5-1|-
TGCGCCAGCAGCTTAGACATGGACAGCCTCAACACTGAAGCTTTCTTT
CASSLDMDSLNTEAFF
>TRBJ1-5|few|TRBV15|-
TGTGCCACCAGCAGAGAGCGGGGGTTCCAGCCCCAGCATTTT
CATSRERGFQPQHF
>TRBJ2-1|-|TRBV2|-
TGTGCCAGCTCCCCCTCACTCTACAATGAGCAGTTCTTC
CASSPSLYNEQFF
>TRBJ1-4|-|TRBV27|-
TGTGCCAGCAGGGGGCCGCAAGAAAAACTGTTTTTT
CASRGPQEKLFF
>TRBJ1-5|once|TRBV6-6|-
TGTGCCAGCAGTCTACATGGAGGGCCTAATCAGCCCCAGCATTTT
CASSLHGGPNQPQHF
>TRBJ2-3|-|TRBV2|TRBD1
TGTGCCAGCAGAACAGGACAGGGGTGGAATACGCAGTATTTT
CASRTGQGWNTQYF
>TRBJ2-7|-|TRBV5-1|-
TGCGCCAGCAGCTTGGGGCAGGTAGACTACGAGCAGTACTTC
CASSLGQVDYEQYF
>TRBJ2-1|few|TRBV9|TRBD2
TGTGCCAGCAGCGTAGTAGGCGGGGGGGTCGATGAGCAGTTCTTC
CASSVVGGGVDEQFF
>TRBJ1-1|-|TRBV9|-
TGTGCCAGCAGCGCCCAGGGTTCGTCTTACACTGAAGCTTTCTTT
CASSAQGSSYTEAFF
>TRBJ1-5|-|TRBV19|-
TGTGCTAGCGGGGGGTTTCAGCCCCAGCATTTT
CASGGFQPQHF
>TRBJ2-1|-|TRBV10-1|TRBD1
TGCGCCAGCAGTTTGGACAGGGCCTACAATGAGCAGTTCTTC
CASSLDRAYNEQFF
>TRBJ2-7|once|TRBV6-5|-
TGTGCCAGCAGTTACGGGCAGGGAGGATACGAGCAGTACTTC
CASSYGQGGYEQYF
>TRBJ1-6|-|TRBV18|TRBD1
TGTGCCAGCTCAGAAACAGGGGGCGAAAGCAATTCACCCCTCCACTTT
CASSETGGESNSPLHF
>TRBJ2-7|-|TRBV18|TRBD2
TGTGCCAGCTCACCGGGACTAGGGTCCTACGAGCAGTACTTC
CASSPGLGSYEQYF
>TRBJ2-1|-|TRBV19|TRBD2
TGTGCCAGTAACGGGGGGGCCTTAAATGAGCAGTTCTTC
CASNGGALNEQFF
>TRBJ2-1|-|TRBV6-5|TRBD1
TGTGCCAGCAGACTGGGACAGGCTAACAATGAGCAGTTCTTC
CASRLGQANNEQFF
>TRBJ2-7|once|TRBV27|-
TGTGCCAGCAGCTTCAGGGGAAGTGTGGACGAGCAGTACTTC
CASSFRGSVDEQYF
>TRBJ1-6|-|TRBV15|-
TGTGCCACCAGCAGAGATACGTACAGGACCTCACCCCTCCACTTT
CATSRDTYRTSPLHF
>TRBJ1-2|-|TRBV4-2|-
TGTGCCAGCAGCGCTGGGGCCCGCGAGAACTATGGCTACACCTTC
CASSAGARENYGYTF
>TRBJ1-2|-|TRBV27|-
TGTGCCAGCAGTTTTGGAGGGGAGGGCTATGGCTACACCTTC
CASSFGGEGYGYTF
>TRBJ1-5|-|TRBV6-5|-
TGTGCCAGCAGTGCCTCCGACAGTCAGCCCCAGCATTTT
CASSASDSQPQHF
>TRBJ1-1|-|TRBV19|-
TGTGCCAGTAGTACGCGGACAATGGCTGAAGCTTTCTTT
CASSTRTMAEAFF
>TRBJ2-5|-|TRBV11-3|TRBD2
TGTGCCAGCAGCTTGGATACTAGCGGCCAAGAGACCCAGTACTTC
CASSLDTSGQETQYF
>TRBJ1-2|few|TRBV10-3|-
TGTGCCATCAGTGAGTTTCTTTCAGGGGCTGGCTACACCTTC
CAISEFLSGAGYTF
>TRBJ2-6|-|TRBV7-3|-
TGTGCCAGCAGCTTAAGCCTCCGCGGTTCCTCTGGGGCCAACGTCCTGACTTTC
CASSLSLRGSSGANVLTF
>TRBJ1-5|-|TRBV7-6|TRBD1
TGTGCCAGCAGCCCCGGGGACAGGGGAAATCAGCCCCAGCATTTT
CASSPGDRGNQPQHF
>TRBJ1-1|-|TRBV9|-
TGTGCCAGCAGCAGAGTCGGGGGGGAAGCTTTCTTT
CASSRVGGEAFF